This T cell receptor beta chain was identified in a study of graft-versus-host responses after intestinal transplantation. Broader study findings: Some GvH clones appeared in ileal mucosa or blood before recipient bone marrow. Where graft-donor T cell macrochimerism was present, patients had high graft-versus-host to host-versus-graft clonal ratios in allografts.

Using immunoSEQ multiplex PCR, the repertoire was profiled, and TCRdb retains in-frame clones only, with some absent. The table shows over 90,000 clones, with 80% to 95% occurring only once. About this clone: Its target is unknown.

Germline values: CDR1 SGHNT, CDR2 YYREEE (reference sequence). Trimming cost V 3 bases and J 1 base, with 11 bases left between them. The CDR3 consists of 15 residues. This chain links TRBV5-4 with TRBJ2-1, with a possible D match to TRBD2 (6 bases). This receptor was obtained from a human donor who received an intestinal transplant. Material: unstimulated CD8+ T cells sorted from spleen or lymph node cells, obtained before intestinal transplant. CDR3 coding DNA: TGTGCCAGCAGCTGGGGGGAAAGTTCCTACAATGAGCAGTTCTTC. This sequence encodes CASSWGESSYNEQFF.